This TCR beta chain is drawn from a study of blood T cell repertoires in COVID-19. For the study at large: COVID-19 samples from acute and convalescent phases originated in the United States, Italy and Spain. T cells, B-cell-depleted T cells, or PBMCs provided the cDNA or gDNA that served as material.

In the original processing: Estimates of nucleated cell counts were drawn from the amplification of reference gene primers. Assay: immunoSEQ multiplex PCR; the TCRdb copy retains only in-frame clones and omits some. D and trimming were read from the DNA, whereas the V and J calls and clone size are those reported in that table. The sample holds about 160,000 clones, over 80% seen once. Germline V gene sequence: CDR1 MDHEN, CDR2 SYDVKM. The CDR3 is made up of 14 amino acids. Trimming pared 4 bases from V and 1 base from J, leaving 10 bases between. The material sequenced was peripheral blood. V and J are TRBV28 and TRBJ1-1, with D maybe TRBD1 (5 bases). This clonotype originated in an older woman with acute or convalescent COVID-19. The CDR3 region is CASSWAGWNTEAFF. CDR3 sequence (DNA): TGTGCCAGCAGTTGGGCAGGGTGGAACACTGAAGCTTTCTTT.